This T cell receptor beta chain was identified in a study of CD8+CD57+ T cells in acquired aplastic anemia. The TCR beta profiling, which covered VDJ combination and CDR3 sequence, was carried out using genomic DNA as the template. TCRdb fed the reads into MiXCR, producing one record per CDR3 protein. Here the sample spans some 280,000 distinct CDR3 sequences, 50% to 70% being singletons. CDR3 length: 15 amino acids. Germline assignment: CDR1 SGDLS and CDR2 YYNGEE. Between the trimmed V and J ends, which lost 0 bases and 4 bases, there was a span of 14 bases. Sequences were obtained from sorted CD4+, CD8+, or CD8+CD57+ T cells (not recorded which) from PBMCs. This sequence was found in a human donor with severe aplastic anemia or a healthy control (not recorded which). The chain links TRBV9 to TRBJ2-7; D not resolved. CDR3 loop: CASSVAVGAGYEQYF. The CDR3, as DNA: TGTGCCAGCAGCGTAGCGGTTGGTGCCGGGTACGAGCAGTACTTC. The variable domain in full, completed from reference TRBV9 and TRBJ2-7, reads DSGVTQTPKHLITATGQRVTLRCSPRSGDLSVYWYQQSLDQGLQFLIQYYNGEERAKGNILERFSAQQFPDLHSELNLSSLELGDSALYFCASSVAVGAGYEQYFGPGTRLTVT.